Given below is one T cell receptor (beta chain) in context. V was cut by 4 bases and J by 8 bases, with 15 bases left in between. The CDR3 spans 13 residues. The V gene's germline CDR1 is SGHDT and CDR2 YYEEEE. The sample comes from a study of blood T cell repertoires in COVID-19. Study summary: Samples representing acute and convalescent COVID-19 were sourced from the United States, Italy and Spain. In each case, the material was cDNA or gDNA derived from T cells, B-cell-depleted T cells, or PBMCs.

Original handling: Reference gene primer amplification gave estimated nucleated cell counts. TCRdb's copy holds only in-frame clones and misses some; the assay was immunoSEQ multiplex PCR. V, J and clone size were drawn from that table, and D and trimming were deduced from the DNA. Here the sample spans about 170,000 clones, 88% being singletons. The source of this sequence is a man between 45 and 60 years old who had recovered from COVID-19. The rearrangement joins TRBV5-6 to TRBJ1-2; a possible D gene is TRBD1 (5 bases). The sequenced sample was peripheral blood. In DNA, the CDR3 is TGTGCCAGCAGCGCCCCCCGGGGGATCGGCTACACCTTC. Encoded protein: CASSAPRGIGYTF.